The source of this T cell receptor beta chain is a study of beta chain features in type 1 diabetes. This clone came up a few times. What was sequenced were expressed TCRB transcripts, since all of the isolated RNA had been reverse transcribed. Repertoires were generated with immunoSEQ multiplex PCR, while TCRdb's copy carries only in-frame clones and drops some. The sample records under 950,000 clones, roughly 15% being singletons. Trimming cost V 8 bases and J 6 bases, with 13 bases left between them. The CDR3 has 12 amino acids. CDR1 is SNHLY and CDR2 is FYNNEI in the germline V gene. The gene calls are TRBV2 and TRBJ1-1; D might be TRBD1 (5 bases). The source is a woman under 30 in good health. The sample comprised naive CD4+ T cells from blood. The CDR3 DNA sequence: TGTGCCAGCGGGGGGTTGCGCGCTGAAGCTTTCTTT. Its translation is CASGGLRAEAFF.